The source of this TCR beta chain is a study of cytomegalovirus exposure and HLA in healthy donors (dated by TCRdb to 2015 to 2018). Study-wide context: According to an earlier analysis of several hundred of the donors, roughly 180 million T cells yielded roughly 110 million unique TCR beta sequences and around 280 Gb of sequence data. The study used immunosequencing to profile the T cell repertoires of around 600 subjects and linked those repertoires to cytomegalovirus serostatus. The number of typed donors differed by locus: about 629-630 for A, B, C, DRB1 and DQB1; some 500 for DQA1; approximately 600 for DPA1; and 400 to 480 for DPB1. Among the roughly 380 genotyped donors, 75% to 90% belonged to the genetic ancestry cluster associated with self-reported Caucasian donors. A later genetic analysis used genome-wide SNP genotypes for about three fifths of the roughly 700 donors, treating that subset as a discovery cohort. HLA typing covered class I and class II loci at four-digit resolution. Donor age, sex, ethnicity and CMV serostatus were compiled together with the repertoire data. An early release covering 550 to 700 HLA-typed donors comprised approximately 290 gigabases of sequencing data and approximately 85 million unique TCR sequences. An earlier analysis of 587 of the donors used high-throughput TCR beta sequencing to judge whether each TCR beta V gene segment behaved as functional or pseudogenic. To predict cytomegalovirus infection status, the study brought together high-throughput TCR immunosequencing, statistical association of individual TCRs with disease status, and machine learning. The study was designed to test whether signatures of past pathogen exposure could be identified by cataloging public T cell receptors. In a later analysis, previously published TCR beta repertoires from fewer than 750 donors were re-analyzed and high-resolution HLA genotyping was added so that TCR occurrence patterns could be studied. The later analysis used no new phenotypic data to find candidate immune exposures, relying instead on TCR beta sequences and their occurrence across donors. Four to six DR-DQ haplotypes were handled as single units for association and clustering, since linkage in the cohort was strong. Across under 500 genotyped donors of the cohort, an average of roughly 250,000 unique TCR beta nucleotide sequences per donor were sequenced, and roughly 17% of those sequences were non-productive. Along with the roughly 710-subject first cohort, a separate validation cohort of over a hundred different subjects was used. Every discovery cohort repertoire had been produced on one sequencing platform. What the study reported, not specific to this receptor: Because counts were too low, some 17 rarely observed V segments, including chromosome 9 orphons, were excluded from the earlier analysis of some 590 of the donors. According to a later genetic analysis, donors in an Asian-associated ancestry cluster had fewer N-insertions in productive TCRs than the approximately 650-donor mean. A further reported finding was that TCR beta sequences accurately predicted the HLA-A and HLA-B alleles for most subjects in the first cohort. Because the 87-base-pair reads could not distinguish some IMGT-functional V segments, including TRBV6-2 and TRBV6-3, those segments were excluded. Most TCR sequences were observed very rarely across donors, whereas some public TCRs were present in many individuals. Because some donors lacked HLA typing at each locus, the association tests relied only on the typed subset. Only TCR beta chains were sequenced in this cohort, and the absence of alpha or paired-chain data limited detectable features. In a later analysis, HLA-associated TCR beta chains were found to be more clonally expanded and to have lower generation probabilities than equally common non-associated chains. In a later analysis, most CMV-associated TCR beta chains were found to appear HLA-restricted, with HLA associations seemingly driven largely by CMV exposure. For the cohort, immune exposure information was limited to CMV serostatus. Several of the top co-occurrence clusters appeared to be linked to parvovirus B19, influenza, CMV and Epstein-Barr virus, according to a later analysis. A cluster of highly shared sequence variants was judged likely to be a technical artifact of the sequencing pipeline. The study gave a list of 150 to 200 TCR beta chains associated with cytomegalovirus. In a later genetic analysis, a missense DCLRE1C variant was associated with V-gene and J-gene trimming of TCR beta chains, and the association was replicated in an independent cohort. Presence/absence analyses assumed roughly uniform sequencing depth across donors, an assumption that may not hold. In both the original and validation cohorts, the classifier was reported to diagnose cytomegalovirus status with high specificity and sensitivity. In an earlier analysis of approximately 590 of the donors, most TCR beta V segments appeared in productive rearrangements about 90% or about 30% of the time, broadly matching IMGT annotations. When HLA alleles, especially DR and DQ, strongly co-occurred, attributing TCR associations to individual alleles was difficult. In a later analysis, around 15,000 TCR beta sequences were associated with specific HLA alleles at a false discovery rate of 0.05. The authors suggested that the approach could potentially be extended to other disease states and immunological phenotypes. Three of the identified cytomegalovirus-associated TCR beta chains were confirmed in vitro to be specific for cytomegalovirus antigens. In a later analysis, TCR association rates were found to vary across HLA loci, with the most associated TCRs seen for DRB1 alleles and the fewest for HLA-C alleles. Linkage disequilibrium might explain the correlated functional status among segregating V segments, but an unknown experimental factor could not be ruled out.

The receptor library was made with the immunoSEQ multiplex PCR assay. The multiplex PCR relied on a mix of 60 forward primers for TCR Vbeta segments and 13 reverse primers for TCR Jbeta segments. A multiplex PCR assay on genomic DNA amplified the CDR3 region of rearranged TCR beta genes. The amplified TCR beta libraries were sequenced on the Illumina HiSeq System as 87-base-pair reads. Under the source paper's analysis protocol: In a later analysis, 77 million or so unique TCR beta chains were counted across the roughly 670 repertoires, and around 11 million of these chains were shared by at least two donors. Raw reads were error-corrected and collapsed into unique sequences with a nearest-neighbor algorithm that merged closely related sequences to remove PCR and sequencing errors. To assign V, D and J gene segments, CDR3 sequences were aligned to IMGT reference sequences. For a sequence to be retained, a match of at least six nucleotides to both a V gene segment and a J gene segment was required. Rearrangements were called productive when the CDR3 lacked stop codons and stayed in frame with V and J; all others were non-productive. Following IMGT convention, CDR3 was defined as the stretch from the second conserved V-encoded cysteine up to the conserved J-encoded phenylalanine. The earlier analysis of 587 of the donors excluded any sequence lacking an unambiguous match to a single V gene segment. In an earlier analysis of approximately 610 of the donors, V segments were called functional above 56.7% productive rearrangements and were called segregating when the between-donor standard deviation exceeded 5%. A statistical classification framework was developed to diagnose cytomegalovirus status using the catalog of TCR beta chain sequences. A later analysis assigned V and J genes by comparing TCR nucleotide sequences with IMGT/GENE-DB human TR gene sequences. Using the TCRdist pipeline, a later analysis assigned CDR3 sequences along with most-parsimonious VDJ recombination scenarios. In a later analysis, each TCR beta chain was defined by its CDR3 amino acid sequence together with its V-gene family, and reads without a unique V-gene family were excluded. To address suspected cross-contamination and a sequencing artifact, a later analysis removed some 620 highly shared, low-generation-probability nucleotide sequences. In a later analysis, a clonal expansion index for each public chain was calculated from normalized within-repertoire ranks of inferred template counts. Generation probabilities in a later analysis came from a VDJ recombination model fitted to out-of-frame rearrangements, and those results were checked against IGoR. In a later analysis, TCR-TCR, TCR-HLA and TCR-CMV co-occurrence was scored with hypergeometric tests, and a repertoire-size bias correction was applied to TCR pairs. To estimate false discovery rates, a later analysis permuted the HLA or CMV assignments 20 times. In a later analysis, co-occurring TCRs were grouped using DBSCAN, with TCRdist sequence similarity added in when clustering inside HLA-allele-positive subsets. Repertoires with fewer than 30,000 or more than 120,000 public chains were left out of co-occurrence clustering, as were five repertoires with anomalous nucleotide sharing. TCRdb limited this immuneACCESS table to in-frame rearrangements with V and J called. A share of clones is missing; checked studies link under half to unresolved V genes, and the rest is unexplained. V and J calls and clone size follow that table, whereas D and trimming were derived from the DNA. In all, the sample holds around 110,000 clones, and roughly 73% of those were seen once. The top ten hold around 7.8% of the sample.

The cohort was made up of roughly 670 healthy bone marrow donors. At the time of sampling, every cohort member was nominally healthy, though immune exposures that went unrecorded were likely present. The donor tested CMV seronegative, placing the donor among the roughly 350 seronegative members of the cohort. Each donor provided a peripheral blood sample, and peripheral blood mononuclear cells were used for TCR beta sequencing. Genomic DNA was extracted from the blood cell samples with the Qiagen DNeasy Blood Extraction Kit. Reading the germline V gene gives CDR1 KGHSH and CDR2 LQKENI. Measured from the cysteine to the phenylalanine, the CDR3 is 16 residues long. Only the CDR3 region is kept as DNA, spanning 48 bases read in frame from base 1. Relative to germline, V is missing 2 bases and J is missing 8 bases, with 11 bases of the junction outside any gene match. Concerning this clone itself: This clone's antigen is unknown. There are no base qualities to consult, and no much larger clone falls within one base.

The chain links TRBV18 with TRBJ2-1, with 8 middle bases fitting TRBD2. The specimen sequenced was PBMCs. The clonotype originates from a man aged 25 to 45 in good health and CMV-seronegative. The DNA reads TGTGCCAGCTCACCATATGGAGCGGGAGAAGGGGATGAGCAGTTCTTC. It translates as CASSPYGAGEGDEQFF.